These T cell receptor beta chains were read from a single sample in a study of cytomegalovirus exposure and HLA in healthy donors. Clones were sequenced by immunoSEQ multiplex PCR, and TCRdb holds only the in-frame ones, with some missing. Of some 170,000 clones in the sample, just under 85% were seen once. The sequenced sample consisted of PBMCs. These receptors came from a man aged 25 to 40 in good health and CMV-seropositive. CDR3s include the opening cysteine and the closing phenylalanine or tryptophan. The D gene is left open where the match is weak. The size field is filled for only some rows; it gives once, few, many or a size class.

j_call clone_size d_call v_call cdr3_nt cdr3_aa
TRBJ2-3 NA NA TRBV11-3 TGTGCCAGCAGCCTAGCACGCGAAACGCAGTATTTT CASSLARETQYF
TRBJ2-7 NA TRBD2 TRBV7-9 TGTGCCAGCAGCTTGGAGCGGGGGATCTCCTACGAGCAGTACTTC CASSLERGISYEQYF
TRBJ1-4 NA NA TRBV30 TGTGCCTGGATCGGGGACTCAACTAATGAAAAACTGTTTTTT CAWIGDSTNEKLFF
TRBJ1-2 once TRBD1 TRBV4-1 TGCGCCAGCAGCCAAGACACAGGGGTGGGTGGCTACACCTTC CASSQDTGVGGYTF
TRBJ1-5 NA TRBD1 TRBV30 TGTGCCTGGAGTTTCGGACAGGGCGGCGGCCAGCCCCAGCATTTT CAWSFGQGGGQPQHF
TRBJ2-5 NA NA TRBV7-2 TGTGCCAGCACCCAACCTGGGGGGGCCTTGGAGACCCAGTACTTC CASTQPGGALETQYF
TRBJ2-3 NA TRBD2 TRBV14 TGTGCCAGCAGCCGGACTAGCGGGGGGGCGTGGGATACGCAGTATTTT CASSRTSGGAWDTQYF
TRBJ1-2 NA TRBD1 TRBV5-1 TGCGCCAGCAGCTTGTCAGGGGGCGATCTAAGCTATGGCTACACCTTC CASSLSGGDLSYGYTF
TRBJ1-2 NA TRBD1 TRBV19 TGTGCCAGTAGTTGGGGGACAGGTCTCGACTATGGCTACACCTTC CASSWGTGLDYGYTF
TRBJ2-7 few NA TRBV7-9 TGTGCCAGCAGCTTAGAGAACAGGGCGGGTGGCGAGCAGTACTTC CASSLENRAGGEQYF
TRBJ1-1 NA NA TRBV7-9 TGTGCCAGCAGTCCAAAATTCACTGAAGCTTTCTTT CASSPKFTEAFF
TRBJ1-6 NA NA TRBV19 TGTGCCAGTACTTATGAGGTCCGGGGTCCCTATAATTCACCCCTCCACTTT CASTYEVRGPYNSPLHF
TRBJ2-5 once NA TRBV18 TGTGCCAGCTCACCACGTAATGGAGGAGAGACCCAGTACTTC CASSPRNGGETQYF
TRBJ1-2 NA TRBD1 TRBV10-3 TGTGCCAGCGGACAGGATGCAGACTATGGCTACACCTTC CASGQDADYGYTF
TRBJ1-2 NA TRBD1 TRBV6-6 TGTGCCAGCAGAAGCCCTTGGGACAGGGGGAACTATGGCTACACCTTC CASRSPWDRGNYGYTF
TRBJ2-3 NA TRBD2 TRBV5-1 TGCGCCAGCAGCTTGGCCGTAGCGGGGGCCCCCACAGATACGCAGTATTTT CASSLAVAGAPTDTQYF
TRBJ2-1 NA TRBD2 TRBV5-1 TGCGCCAGCAGCTCGGGGGGGCTCTACAATGAGCAGTTCTTC CASSSGGLYNEQFF
TRBJ1-1 NA TRBD1 TRBV25-1 TGTGCCAGCAGTGACTGGACAGGGGCCACTGAAGCTTTCTTT CASSDWTGATEAFF
TRBJ2-5 NA NA TRBV5-1 TGCGCCAGCAGTCTTCGGGGGAAAGAGACCCAGTACTTC CASSLRGKETQYF
TRBJ2-5 NA TRBD2 TRBV11-2 TGTGCCAGCAGCTTGCCGGGGGGAGAGACCCAGTACTTC CASSLPGGETQYF
TRBJ2-7 few TRBD1 TRBV5-4 TGTGCCAGCAGCTTAACAGGGGCCCTTCAGGAGCAGTACTTC CASSLTGALQEQYF
TRBJ2-7 NA TRBD1 TRBV6-1 TGTGCCAGCAGTCAAGGACAGGTCATCTACGAGCAGTACTTC CASSQGQVIYEQYF
TRBJ1-6 once TRBD1 TRBV6-1 TGTGCCAGCAGTGCCTCCGGGACAGCAAATTCACCCCTCCACTTT CASSASGTANSPLHF
TRBJ1-2 NA TRBD1 TRBV18 TGTGCCAGCTCGGGCGGGACAGGGAGTGGCTACACCTTC CASSGGTGSGYTF
TRBJ1-2 NA NA TRBV10-3 TGTGCCATCAGTGAGTCTGCGGGTGTGTGCACCTTC CAISESAGVCTF
TRBJ2-7 NA TRBD2 TRBV9 TGTGCCAGCAGCGTAGGGGGGGGGTTCGTCGAGCAGTACTTC CASSVGGGFVEQYF